This is a list of T cell receptor beta chains from one sample in a study of control samples from healthy donors and cancer patients. The repertoire was sequenced with immunoSEQ multiplex PCR; TCRdb's copy has only in-frame clones and lacks some. The sample carries some 90,000 clones, more than 85% recorded once. The sequenced material came from blood. These receptors all come from a woman in her 30s in good health. Each CDR3 is given with its conserved first and last residue. D genes are given only for firm matches. Rows give clone size only sometimes, using once, few, many, or a class for an expanded clone.

v_gene: TRBV5-1; d_gene: .; abundance: .; j_gene: TRBJ1-1; CDR3aa: CASSGGRTNTEAFF; CDR3nt: TGCGCCAGCAGCGGGGGACGTACCAATACTGAAGCTTTCTTT
v_gene: TRBV19; d_gene: TRBD1; abundance: .; j_gene: TRBJ1-1; CDR3aa: CASTDRAGTEAFF; CDR3nt: TGTGCCAGTACTGACAGGGCGGGCACTGAAGCTTTCTTT
v_gene: TRBV7-9; d_gene: .; abundance: .; j_gene: TRBJ2-7; CDR3aa: CASSREGGGVYEQYF; CDR3nt: TGTGCCAGCAGCCGCGAGGGGGGAGGCGTCTACGAGCAGTACTTC
v_gene: TRBV27; d_gene: .; abundance: .; j_gene: TRBJ1-5; CDR3aa: CASSLRETNQPQHF; CDR3nt: TGTGCCAGCAGTTTACGCGAGACCAATCAGCCCCAGCATTTT
v_gene: TRBV21-1; d_gene: .; abundance: once; j_gene: TRBJ2-7; CDR3aa: CASSNPCEQYF; CDR3nt: TGTGCCAGCAGCAACCCTTGCGAGCAGTACTTC
v_gene: TRBV24-1; d_gene: TRBD1; abundance: once; j_gene: TRBJ1-6; CDR3aa: CATSAEVGQSPLPYNSPLHF; CDR3nt: TGTGCCACCAGTGCCGAGGTGGGACAGTCACCCCTCCCTTATAATTCACCCCTCCACTTT
v_gene: TRBV2; d_gene: TRBD2; abundance: .; j_gene: TRBJ2-3; CDR3aa: CASSPRGASGGLDTQYF; CDR3nt: TGTGCCAGCAGCCCCCGCGGGGCTAGCGGGGGGCTAGATACGCAGTATTTT
v_gene: TRBV28; d_gene: .; abundance: .; j_gene: TRBJ1-2; CDR3aa: CASSNGFYGYTF; CDR3nt: TGTGCCAGCAGCAACGGGTTCTATGGCTACACCTTC
v_gene: TRBV12-3/TRBV12-4; d_gene: .; abundance: few; j_gene: TRBJ1-6; CDR3aa: CASSLWAGPLHF; CDR3nt: TGTGCCAGCAGTTTATGGGCAGGTCCTCTCCACTTT
v_gene: TRBV6-5; d_gene: .; abundance: .; j_gene: TRBJ1-2; CDR3aa: CATVPPGSYGYTF; CDR3nt: TGTGCCACAGTTCCCCCGGGGTCGTATGGCTACACCTTC
v_gene: TRBV5-1; d_gene: .; abundance: once; j_gene: TRBJ1-2; CDR3aa: CASSTGQPATNYGYTF; CDR3nt: TGCGCCAGCAGCACCGGACAGCCGGCCACTAACTATGGCTACACCTTC
v_gene: TRBV7-8; d_gene: TRBD1; abundance: .; j_gene: TRBJ1-4; CDR3aa: CASSLVQGMGEKLFF; CDR3nt: TGTGCCAGCAGCTTAGTACAGGGGATGGGAGAAAAACTGTTTTTT
v_gene: TRBV11-2; d_gene: TRBD1; abundance: .; j_gene: TRBJ1-1; CDR3aa: CASSLGGTGGTEAFF; CDR3nt: TGTGCCAGCAGCTTAGGAGGGACAGGAGGGACTGAAGCTTTCTTT
v_gene: TRBV5-6; d_gene: .; abundance: once; j_gene: TRBJ1-5; CDR3aa: CASSGPPNQPQHF; CDR3nt: TGTGCCAGCAGCGGCCCACCCAATCAGCCCCAGCATTTT
v_gene: TRBV11-2; d_gene: TRBD1; abundance: .; j_gene: TRBJ1-1; CDR3aa: CASSFKTGELPKAFF; CDR3nt: TGTGCCAGCAGCTTTAAGACAGGGGAACTACCTAAAGCTTTCTTT
v_gene: TRBV11-2; d_gene: TRBD1; abundance: .; j_gene: TRBJ1-3; CDR3aa: CASSPQPQGLGGNTIYF; CDR3nt: TGTGCCAGCAGCCCACAACCACAGGGGCTCGGTGGAAACACCATATATTTT
v_gene: TRBV6-5; d_gene: TRBD1; abundance: .; j_gene: TRBJ2-3; CDR3aa: CASRETGASTDTQYF; CDR3nt: TGTGCCAGCAGAGAGACAGGGGCAAGCACAGATACGCAGTATTTT
v_gene: TRBV2; d_gene: .; abundance: once; j_gene: TRBJ2-7; CDR3aa: CASILNLDPAMYF; CDR3nt: TGTGCCAGCATCCTAAATCTGGACCCCGCCATGTACTTC
v_gene: TRBV11-2; d_gene: TRBD1; abundance: .; j_gene: TRBJ1-1; CDR3aa: CASSVLDRGRGAFF; CDR3nt: TGTGCCAGCAGCGTCCTCGACAGGGGGCGCGGAGCTTTCTTT
v_gene: TRBV5-6; d_gene: .; abundance: .; j_gene: TRBJ1-6; CDR3aa: CASSSRRRGCKYSPLHF; CDR3nt: TGTGCCAGCAGCTCACGCCGGAGGGGATGTAAATATTCACCCCTCCACTTT
v_gene: TRBV7-2; d_gene: .; abundance: .; j_gene: TRBJ2-5; CDR3aa: CASSITGKETQYF; CDR3nt: TGTGCCAGCAGCATTACAGGGAAAGAGACCCAGTACTTC
v_gene: TRBV7-9; d_gene: TRBD2; abundance: .; j_gene: TRBJ2-1; CDR3aa: CASSLVVTSGKNEQFF; CDR3nt: TGTGCCAGCAGCTTAGTTGTAACTAGCGGGAAAAATGAGCAGTTCTTC
v_gene: TRBV30; d_gene: .; abundance: .; j_gene: TRBJ1-1; CDR3aa: CAWSVGGLGTEAFF; CDR3nt: TGTGCCTGGAGTGTGGGTGGGCTGGGCACTGAAGCTTTCTTT
v_gene: TRBV2; d_gene: .; abundance: .; j_gene: TRBJ2-7; CDR3aa: CASLGQQYF; CDR3nt: TGTGCCAGCTTGGGACAACAGTACTTC
v_gene: TRBV6-5; d_gene: .; abundance: .; j_gene: TRBJ2-5; CDR3aa: CASSYSNRHRGTQYF; CDR3nt: TGTGCCAGCAGTTACTCGAACCGGCATCGGGGGACCCAGTACTTC
v_gene: TRBV19; d_gene: TRBD1; abundance: .; j_gene: TRBJ2-1; CDR3aa: CASTGTGTGEVREQFF; CDR3nt: TGTGCCAGTACAGGAACCGGGACAGGGGAGGTTAGGGAGCAGTTCTTC
v_gene: TRBV5-5; d_gene: .; abundance: once; j_gene: TRBJ1-1; CDR3aa: CASTLKAQGSGNTEAFF; CDR3nt: TGTGCCAGCACCCTAAAAGCACAGGGTAGCGGGAACACTGAAGCTTTCTTT
v_gene: TRBV5-1; d_gene: .; abundance: .; j_gene: TRBJ1-1; CDR3aa: CASSFFSKDTEAFF; CDR3nt: TGCGCCAGCAGCTTCTTCAGTAAGGACACTGAAGCTTTCTTT
v_gene: TRBV6-1; d_gene: .; abundance: once; j_gene: TRBJ1-5; CDR3aa: CASSEAGSGFNQSQHF; CDR3nt: TGTGCCAGCAGTGAAGCCGGGTCAGGTTTTAATCAGTCCCAGCATTTT
v_gene: TRBV21-1; d_gene: .; abundance: .; j_gene: TRBJ2-7; CDR3aa: CASSDTRQPAAYEQYF; CDR3nt: TGTGCCAGCAGCGACACCCGACAGCCTGCGGCCTACGAGCAGTACTTC
v_gene: TRBV7-2; d_gene: .; abundance: once; j_gene: TRBJ2-1; CDR3aa: CASSSPRRISRNNEQFF; CDR3nt: TGTGCCAGCAGCTCCCCCCGGAGGATCTCCAGAAACAATGAGCAGTTCTTC
v_gene: TRBV6-5; d_gene: .; abundance: .; j_gene: TRBJ1-6; CDR3aa: CASSPGGSLHF; CDR3nt: TGTGCCAGCAGTCCGGGGGGTAGCCTCCACTTT
v_gene: TRBV19; d_gene: .; abundance: .; j_gene: TRBJ1-5; CDR3aa: CASSRGSSNQPQHF; CDR3nt: TGTGCCAGTAGTCGGGGCTCTAGCAATCAGCCCCAGCATTTT
v_gene: TRBV19; d_gene: .; abundance: few; j_gene: TRBJ1-5; CDR3aa: CASSQSPGHLGSNQPQHF; CDR3nt: TGTGCCAGTAGCCAGAGTCCGGGACACCTAGGTAGCAATCAGCCCCAGCATTTT
v_gene: TRBV3-1/TRBV3-2; d_gene: TRBD1; abundance: .; j_gene: TRBJ1-2; CDR3aa: CASSSRGGDFNYGYTF; CDR3nt: TGTGCCAGCAGTTCGAGAGGGGGCGACTTTAACTATGGCTACACCTTC
v_gene: TRBV6-1; d_gene: .; abundance: .; j_gene: TRBJ2-5; CDR3aa: CASSGWPLGTAYQETQYF; CDR3nt: TGTGCCAGCAGTGGCTGGCCTCTGGGGACCGCGTACCAAGAGACCCAGTACTTC
v_gene: TRBV11-2; d_gene: .; abundance: .; j_gene: TRBJ2-1; CDR3aa: CASSSGQVPVF; CDR3nt: TGTGCCAGCAGCTCAGGACAAGTCCCAGTCTTC
v_gene: TRBV30; d_gene: .; abundance: once; j_gene: TRBJ1-2; CDR3aa: CAWTPPGRAYGYTF; CDR3nt: TGTGCCTGGACCCCCCCAGGGCGGGCCTATGGCTACACCTTC
v_gene: TRBV7-9; d_gene: .; abundance: .; j_gene: TRBJ1-4; CDR3aa: CASSLERANEKLFF; CDR3nt: TGTGCCAGCAGCTTGGAAAGAGCAAATGAAAAACTGTTTTTT
v_gene: TRBV5-1; d_gene: .; abundance: .; j_gene: TRBJ2-1; CDR3aa: CASGGLAYNEQFF; CDR3nt: TGCGCCAGCGGTGGGCTAGCCTACAATGAGCAGTTCTTC
v_gene: TRBV6-6; d_gene: TRBD2; abundance: .; j_gene: TRBJ2-4; CDR3aa: CASSPPLGGLAKNIQYF; CDR3nt: TGTGCCAGCAGTCCTCCACTGGGGGGGTTAGCCAAAAACATTCAGTACTTC
v_gene: TRBV30; d_gene: .; abundance: .; j_gene: TRBJ1-2; CDR3aa: CASSPTSFYGYTF; CDR3nt: TGTGCCTCTTCTCCGACCTCTTTCTATGGCTACACCTTC
v_gene: TRBV4-1; d_gene: TRBD1; abundance: .; j_gene: TRBJ2-3; CDR3aa: CASSHQGGRGPSDTQYF; CDR3nt: TGCGCCAGCAGCCACCAAGGGGGCAGGGGGCCATCAGATACGCAGTATTTT
v_gene: TRBV11-3; d_gene: TRBD2; abundance: .; j_gene: TRBJ2-1; CDR3aa: CASSSRTSGRREQFF; CDR3nt: TGTGCCAGCAGCTCTCGGACTAGCGGGAGAAGGGAGCAGTTCTTC
v_gene: TRBV27; d_gene: .; abundance: .; j_gene: TRBJ1-3; CDR3aa: CASSFRAGAGNTIYF; CDR3nt: TGTGCCAGCAGTTTTCGTGCAGGGGCTGGAAACACCATATATTTT
v_gene: TRBV18; d_gene: TRBD1; abundance: .; j_gene: TRBJ2-7; CDR3aa: CASSPRDRDYEQYF; CDR3nt: TGTGCCAGCTCACCACGGGACAGGGACTACGAGCAGTACTTC
v_gene: TRBV30; d_gene: TRBD1; abundance: .; j_gene: TRBJ1-6; CDR3aa: CAWAPLQGRNSPLHF; CDR3nt: TGTGCCTGGGCCCCTCTACAGGGGCGTAATTCACCCCTCCACTTT
v_gene: TRBV4-1; d_gene: TRBD1; abundance: .; j_gene: TRBJ2-5; CDR3aa: CASSDTGGALETQYF; CDR3nt: TGCGCCAGCAGTGATACAGGGGGCGCGTTAGAGACCCAGTACTTC
v_gene: TRBV7-9; d_gene: TRBD1; abundance: .; j_gene: TRBJ2-1; CDR3aa: CASSRGQGNEQFF; CDR3nt: TGTGCCAGCAGCCGCGGACAGGGCAATGAGCAGTTCTTC
v_gene: TRBV14; d_gene: .; abundance: .; j_gene: TRBJ1-5; CDR3aa: CASSQDSYQPQHF; CDR3nt: TGTGCCAGCAGCCAAGACAGTTATCAGCCCCAGCATTTT
v_gene: TRBV7-9; d_gene: .; abundance: .; j_gene: TRBJ1-6; CDR3aa: CASSVRDGLSPLHF; CDR3nt: TGTGCCAGCAGCGTCAGGGACGGCCTGTCACCCCTCCACTTT
v_gene: TRBV7-9; d_gene: TRBD1; abundance: .; j_gene: TRBJ1-5; CDR3aa: CASSTGGTGGRFQPQHF; CDR3nt: TGTGCCAGCAGCACAGGGGGAACAGGGGGCCGATTTCAGCCCCAGCATTTT
v_gene: TRBV30; d_gene: .; abundance: .; j_gene: TRBJ1-2; CDR3aa: CASRLNNYGYTF; CDR3nt: TGTGCCTCCAGGTTGAATAACTATGGCTACACCTTC